The clone carrying this TCR beta chain was counted between two and nine times. CDR1 is LNHDA and CDR2 is SQIVND in the germline V gene (reference sequence). Germline trimming cut 1 base from V and 6 bases from J; bases unmatched to any gene: 6. CDR3 length: 16 residues. The data belong to a study of blood T cell repertoires in COVID-19. In the study overall: Samples came from the United States, Italy and Spain, spanning acute and convalescent COVID-19. The analysed material was cDNA or gDNA that came from T cells, B-cell-depleted T cells, or PBMCs.

Under the authors' procedure: Estimated nucleated cell counts came from reference gene primer amplification. Produced via immunoSEQ multiplex PCR; TCRdb's table is partial and in-frame only. That table gives V, J and clone size, and the DNA gave D and trimming. The table includes hundreds of thousands of clones, approximately 85% detected once. The rearrangement links TRBV19 to TRBJ1-5, with TRBD1 identical over 10 bases. The source of this sequence is a human donor in a cohort sampled during active COVID-19. Material for sequencing was peripheral blood. The CDR3 DNA sequence: TGTGCCAGTAGTATAGGGGGGGGACAGGGGAGTCAGCCCCAGCATTTT. Its translation: CASSIGGGQGSQPQHF.